The 18 T cell receptor beta chains listed next were all sequenced from one sample in a study of blood T cells in healthy people across ages. Next came a second PCR, run for about 6 to 12 cycles, which used a sample-barcoded 5' primer along with a J-beta primer mix. TCRdb reanalysed the 5' RACE reads using MiXCR and keeps one entry per CDR3 protein. The repertoire holds around 800,000 distinct CDR3 sequences, with approximately 65% as singletons. Source material: blood. These receptors came from a man aged 30-40 years in good health.

The J gene is TRBJ1-1, the V gene TRBV4-3, with 7 positions matching TRBD1. The CDR3 contains 13 residues. Germline V gene data show CDR1 as LGHNA and CDR2 as YSLEER. V lost 2 bases and J lost 11; bases outside the gene matches: 8. The CDR3 region is CASSQSFDRAAFF. CDR3 in DNA: TGCGCCAGCAGCCAAAGTTTCGACAGGGCGGCTTTCTTT.

This clonotype was picked up one time. The rearrangement joins TRBV28 to TRBJ1-5; D remains unclear. The CDR3 extends over 15 amino acids. Germline V gene sequence: CDR1 MDHEN, CDR2 SYDVKM. V lost 4 bases and J lost 0, with 10 bases in between. CDR3 sequence (DNA): TGTGCCAGCAGTTCGCCCCATATTAGCAATCAGCCCCAGCATTTT. This encodes CASSSPHISNQPQHF.

This clonotype was seen at least ten times. The J gene is TRBJ1-2, the V gene TRBV10-3; 9 nucleotides match TRBD1. This CDR3 has 12 amino acids. V shed 10 bases, J shed 6 bases, and the junction held 6 bases outside the gene matches. Germline CDR1 reads ENHRY; CDR2 reads SYGVKD. In nucleotides, the CDR3 is TGTGCCACCGTTACAGGGGGCCATGGCTACACCTTC. This gives the protein CATVTGGHGYTF.

The chain couples TRBV6-2 or TRBV6-3 to TRBJ2-1; D is perhaps TRBD1 or TRBD2 (5 bases each). V was clipped by 2 bases and J by 5 bases, with 19 bases between them. This CDR3 spans 17 amino acids. Germline assignment: CDR1 MNHEY and CDR2 SVGEGT. The CDR3 coding sequence is TGTGCCAGCAGTTACCCGGACTGGGGCCCTCGGGACAATGAGCAGTTCTTC. It specifies CASSYPDWGPRDNEQFF.

The chain has TRBV3-1 and TRBJ2-3, with D perhaps TRBD2 (5 bases). CDR3 length equals 13 residues. The germline CDR1 and CDR2 sequences are LGHDT and YNNKEL (reference sequence). V was pared by 0 bases and J by 13 bases, with 14 bases between. DNA of the CDR3: TGTGCCAGCAGCCAAGATGGGCGGCCGAGGGAGTATTTT. Its translation is CASSQDGRPREYF.

This clonotype was counted a few times. The gene calls are TRBV27 and TRBJ1-2; 8 bases map to TRBD1. The V gene's germline CDR1 is MNHEY and CDR2 SMNVEV (reference sequence). After removal of 0 bases from V and 7 bases from J, the junction contained 7 bases not matched to a gene. The CDR3 runs 15 residues. CDR3 coding DNA: TGTGCCAGCAGTTTATCGAGGAACAGGGGGGGTGGCTACACCTTC. Its translation: CASSLSRNRGGGYTF.

The chain uses TRBV6-5 and TRBJ1-2; TRBD1 might be the D (6 bases). The CDR3 contains 14 residues. Germline V lookup: CDR1 MNHEY, CDR2 SVGAGI. V lost 6 bases and J lost 0, with 11 bases in between. The CDR3 spells CASRRTVSNYGYTF. CDR3 DNA sequence: TGTGCCAGCAGACGGACAGTTTCTAACTATGGCTACACCTTC.

This rearrangement joins TRBV27 to TRBJ2-2; either TRBD1 or TRBD2 may fit D (5 bases each). Germline values: CDR1 MNHEY, CDR2 SMNVEV (reference sequence). The length of the CDR3 is 12 residues. Between the trimmed V and J ends, which lost 6 bases and 7 bases, there was a span of 9 bases. DNA of the CDR3: TGTGCCAGCAGATGGGGGTTCGGGGAGCTGTTTTTT. Encoded protein: CASRWGFGELFF.

The CDR3 spells CASSVSPTGRETQYF. CDR3 bases: TGTGCCAGCAGCGTATCGCCGACAGGGCGGGAGACCCAGTACTTC. V gene TRBV9 combines with J gene TRBJ2-5; 7 bases are shared with TRBD1. J was trimmed by 5 bases and V by 1 base; bases with no gene match: 8. Germline assignment: CDR1 SGDLS and CDR2 YYNGEE. CDR3 length: 15 amino acids.

This clonotype has ten or more counts. The V call is TRBV20-1, the J call TRBJ2-7; D is uncertain. The CDR3 is 12 amino acids. Germline CDR1 and CDR2: DFQATT and SNEGSKA (reference sequence). The V end was cut by 4 bases, the J end by 1 base, with 8 bases between. CDR3 sequence (DNA): TGCAGTGCTATCCCGTGGTCCTACGAGCAGTACTTC. It translates to CSAIPWSYEQYF.

This clonotype was counted only a few times. This rearrangement joins TRBV27 to TRBJ2-1; 7 bases match TRBD1. Germline trimming cut 8 bases from V and 8 bases from J; bases unmatched to any gene: 9. The germline V gene encodes CDR1 MNHEY and CDR2 SMNVEV (reference sequence). The CDR3 spans 13 residues. CDR3 amino acids: CASGLTRGHEQFF. For the CDR3, the DNA is TGTGCCAGCGGCCTAACTAGGGGGCATGAGCAGTTCTTC.

J is TRBJ2-4 and V is TRBV3-1; maybe TRBD2 (6 bases). The V gene lost 5 bases and the J gene lost 9 bases, with 8 bases spanning the gap. The germline V gene has CDR1 LGHDT and CDR2 YNNKEL (reference sequence). The CDR3 is 11 residues long. The CDR3 loop is CASSKEGIQYF. The CDR3 DNA sequence: TGTGCCAGCAGCAAGGAGGGCATTCAGTACTTC.

The V gene is TRBV6-5, the J gene TRBJ1-5; 7 nucleotides match TRBD1. The V gene's germline CDR1 is MNHEY and CDR2 SVGAGI. This CDR3 is built from 14 residues. The J segment lost 7 bases and the V segment lost 2 bases, leaving 5 bases of the junction unmatched. CDR3 amino acids: CASSYQIGGQPQHF. CDR3 bases: TGTGCCAGCAGTTACCAAATAGGGGGCCAGCCCCAGCATTTT.

In this sample, this clonotype turned up a few times. The V and J genes are TRBV3-1 and TRBJ2-1, with TRBD2 matching 8 bases. Germline V CDR1 and CDR2: LGHDT, YNNKEL (reference sequence). The CDR3 runs 15 residues. The V and J ends lost 2 bases and 4 bases, in that order; junction bases with no gene match: 4. The CDR3 reads CASSQMRGAYNEQFF. CDR3 coding DNA: TGTGCCAGCAGCCAAATGCGGGGGGCGTACAATGAGCAGTTCTTC.

This clonotype was observed a few times. The CDR3 reads CAISRRSSGGAVSTDTQYF. The CDR3 DNA reads TGTGCCATCAGTCGCAGATCTAGCGGGGGGGCCGTAAGCACAGATACGCAGTATTTT. This sequence joins TRBV10-3 and TRBJ2-3; 12 nucleotides match TRBD2. V shed 5 bases and J 0 bases; nucleotides not matched to a gene: 12. In germline, CDR1 is ENHRY, CDR2 SYGVKD. The CDR3 totals 19 residues.

Only a few counts were recorded for this clonotype. The J gene is TRBJ1-6, the V gene TRBV5-1, with D uncertain. CDR1 and CDR2 from the germline V gene are SGHRS and YFSETQ. This CDR3 spans 16 amino acids. With 1 base removed from V and 1 base from J, the gap between germline ends came to 9 bases. This CDR3 reads CASSLYEGSYNSPLHF. The CDR3 nucleotides read TGCGCCAGCAGCTTGTACGAAGGATCCTATAATTCACCCCTCCACTTT. Supplemented by reference TRBV5-1 and TRBJ1-6, the full variable domain reads KAGVTQTPRYLIKTRGQQVTLSCSPISGHRSVSWYQQTPGQGLQFLFEYFSETQRNKGNFPGRFSGRQFSNSRSEMNVSTLELGDSALYLCASSLYEGSYNSPLHFGNGTRLTVT.

The chain joins TRBV20-1 to TRBJ1-1; 9 nucleotides match TRBD1. The germline gives CDR1 DFQATT, CDR2 SNEGSKA (reference sequence). J was trimmed by 11 bases and V by 3 bases; bases with no gene match: 4. The CDR3 has 11 residues. CDR3 amino acids: CSARTGTGAFF. CDR3 DNA sequence: TGCAGTGCTAGGACCGGGACAGGGGCTTTCTTT.

V is TRBV12-3 or TRBV12-4 and J is TRBJ2-1, with 7 bases matching TRBD2. The trim removed 0 bases at V and 9 bases at J, leaving 11 bases unmatched. The CDR3 loop spans 16 amino acids. CDR3 in amino acids: CASSLAGRAGRSEQFF. CDR3 nucleotides: TGTGCCAGCAGTTTAGCAGGACGAGCGGGGAGGAGTGAGCAGTTCTTC.